The present TCR beta chain was sequenced within a study of cytomegalovirus exposure and HLA in healthy donors (dated by TCRdb to about 2017). Study-wide context: An earlier analysis of 587 of the donors reported 276 Gb of sequence data and approximately 120 million unique TCR beta sequences obtained from around 180 million T cells. Roughly 300 gigabases of sequencing data and approximately 80 million unique TCR sequences were included in an early release covering several hundred HLA-typed donors. A handful of DR-DQ haplotypes were treated as single units for association and clustering because of strong linkage in the cohort. Donor age, sex, ethnicity and CMV serostatus were collected together with the repertoire data. Class I and class II HLA loci were covered by the typing at four-digit resolution. The study aimed to test whether signatures of past pathogen exposure could be identified by cataloging public T cell receptors. A later genetic analysis used genome-wide SNP genotypes for about 65% of the roughly 670 donors, treating that subset as a discovery cohort. To predict cytomegalovirus infection status, the study brought together high-throughput TCR immunosequencing, statistical association of individual TCRs with disease status, and machine learning. The study used immunosequencing to profile the T cell repertoires of approximately 650 subjects and linked those repertoires to cytomegalovirus serostatus. A later analysis re-examined previously published TCR beta repertoires from more than 550 donors and added high-resolution HLA genotyping to investigate patterns of TCR occurrence. Of the roughly 400 genotyped donors, approximately 83% fell in the genetic ancestry cluster associated with self-reported Caucasian donors. Along with the approximately 620-subject first cohort, a separate validation cohort of over a hundred different subjects was used. All discovery cohort repertoires had been generated on a single sequencing platform. The number of donors typed differed by locus, with about 629-630 for A, B, C, DRB1 and DQB1, roughly 520 for DQA1, approximately 570 for DPA1, and around 450 for DPB1. Rather than drawing on any new phenotypic data, the later analysis identified candidate immune exposures from TCR beta sequences and the way those sequences occurred across donors. Among about 360 genotyped donors of the cohort, an average of 235,054 unique TCR beta nucleotide sequences were sequenced per donor, roughly 18% of them non-productive. An earlier analysis of nearly 600 of the donors applied high-throughput TCR beta sequencing to assess whether each TCR beta V gene segment acted as functional or pseudogenic. Results the study describes overall, beyond this receptor: A later genetic analysis reported fewer N-insertions in productive TCRs among donors in an Asian-associated ancestry cluster than the roughly 720-donor mean. Cytomegalovirus status was reported to be diagnosed by the classifier with high specificity and sensitivity in both the original and validation cohorts. Most TCR sequences were observed very rarely across donors, whereas some public TCRs were present in many individuals. Because some donors lacked HLA typing at each locus, the association tests relied only on the typed subset. According to a later analysis, parvovirus B19, influenza, CMV and Epstein-Barr virus appeared linked to several top co-occurrence clusters. In a later analysis, HLA-associated TCR beta chains were found to be more clonally expanded and to have lower generation probabilities than equally common non-associated chains. Correlated functional status among segregating V segments might be attributable to linkage disequilibrium, but an unknown experimental factor could not be ruled out. Because the 87-base-pair reads could not distinguish some IMGT-functional V segments, including TRBV6-2 and TRBV6-3, those segments were excluded. A later analysis associated 16,951 TCR beta sequences with specific HLA alleles at a false discovery rate of 0.05. The authors suggested that the approach could potentially be extended to other disease states and immunological phenotypes. Strong co-occurrence of HLA alleles, especially DR and DQ, made assigning TCR associations to individual alleles difficult. In an earlier analysis of approximately 590 of the donors, most TCR beta V segments appeared in productive rearrangements about 87% or about 30% of the time, broadly matching IMGT annotations. Immune exposure information for the cohort was limited to CMV serostatus. In a later analysis, the rate of TCR association differed among HLA loci, with DRB1 alleles having the most associated TCRs and HLA-C alleles having the fewest. This cohort had only TCR beta chains sequenced, and the lack of alpha or paired-chain data limited which features could be detected. An association between a missense DCLRE1C variant and V-gene and J-gene trimming of TCR beta chains was found in a later genetic analysis and replicated in an independent cohort. About 15 rarely observed V segments, including chromosome 9 orphons, were excluded from the earlier analysis of about 600 of the donors because counts were too low. A further reported finding was that TCR beta sequences accurately predicted the HLA-A and HLA-B alleles for most subjects in the first cohort. A cluster of highly shared sequence variants was judged likely to represent a technical artifact of the sequencing pipeline. Most CMV-associated TCR beta chains appeared to be HLA-restricted in a later analysis, and the HLA associations seemed to be driven largely by CMV exposure. A total of about 150 TCR beta chains were listed by the study as associated with cytomegalovirus. The presence/absence analyses assumed that sequencing depth was roughly uniform across donors, and that assumption may not be true. In vitro tests confirmed that a few of the cytomegalovirus-associated TCR beta chains recognize cytomegalovirus antigens.

The cohort comprised some 700 healthy bone marrow donors. At the time of sampling, every cohort member was nominally healthy, though immune exposures that went unrecorded were likely present. The donor was CMV seropositive and belonged to the group of over 250 seropositive cohort members. A peripheral blood sample was collected from each donor, and TCR beta sequencing was performed on peripheral blood mononuclear cells. The Qiagen DNeasy Blood Extraction Kit was used to extract genomic DNA from the blood cell samples. Libraries were prepared through the immunoSEQ multiplex PCR assay. The multiplex PCR relied on a mix of 60 forward primers for TCR Vbeta segments and 13 reverse primers for TCR Jbeta segments. The CDR3 region of rearranged TCR beta genes was amplified from genomic DNA by a multiplex PCR assay. The Illumina HiSeq System was used to sequence the amplified TCR beta libraries as 87-base-pair reads. The study's processing was this. A later analysis counted 75 million to 100 million unique TCR beta chains across the 670 or so repertoires, and some 11 million of these chains were shared by at least two donors. To remove PCR and sequencing errors, raw reads were error-corrected and collapsed into unique sequences using a nearest-neighbor algorithm that merged closely related sequences. Alignment of CDR3 sequences to IMGT reference sequences was used to assign V, D and J gene segments. For a sequence to be retained, a match of at least six nucleotides to both a V gene segment and a J gene segment was required. Rearrangements were called productive when the CDR3 lacked stop codons and stayed in frame with V and J; all others were non-productive. CDR3 was defined by IMGT convention, running from the second conserved V-encoded cysteine to the conserved J-encoded phenylalanine. The earlier analysis of fewer than 700 of the donors excluded sequences that lacked an unambiguous match to a single V gene segment. An earlier analysis of approximately 590 of the donors called V segments functional above 56.7% productive rearrangements and segregating when the between-donor standard deviation exceeded 5%. A statistical classification framework was developed to diagnose cytomegalovirus status using the catalog of TCR beta chain sequences. In a later analysis, TCR nucleotide sequences were compared against IMGT/GENE-DB human TR gene sequences so that V and J genes could be assigned. Using the TCRdist pipeline, a later analysis assigned CDR3 sequences along with most-parsimonious VDJ recombination scenarios. In a later analysis, every TCR beta chain was defined by the combination of its CDR3 amino acid sequence and its V-gene family, and reads without a unique V-gene family were dropped. As a way to deal with suspected cross-contamination and a sequencing artifact, a later analysis dropped 450 to 600 nucleotide sequences that were highly shared and had low generation probability. A later analysis calculated a clonal expansion index for each public chain from normalized within-repertoire ranks of inferred template counts. A later analysis computed generation probabilities with a VDJ recombination model fitted to out-of-frame rearrangements, and checked the results against IGoR. In a later analysis, hypergeometric tests were used to score TCR-TCR, TCR-HLA and TCR-CMV co-occurrence, with a repertoire-size bias correction applied to TCR pairs. False discovery rates were estimated in a later analysis by permuting HLA or CMV assignments 20 times. In a later analysis, co-occurring TCRs were grouped with DBSCAN, and TCRdist sequence similarity was added when clustering was performed within HLA-allele-positive subsets. Co-occurrence clustering excluded repertoires with fewer than 30,000 or more than 120,000 public chains, plus five with anomalous nucleotide sharing. TCRdb took over this immuneACCESS table, retaining in-frame rearrangements with V and J assigned. Such tables are incomplete; in checked studies, under half of the missing clones stem from an unresolved V gene, and the remainder is unexplained. Clone size and the V and J calls come from that table; the DNA yielded D and trimming. Counted in this sample were 110,000 or so clones; around four fifths of them appeared once. The top ten constitute roughly 8.6% of the sample.

With regard to this clone: Its antigen target is currently unknown. Per-base qualities were not stored, and no clone one base away is much larger.

For this chain, trimming is 2 bases at the V end and 4 bases at the J end, and the number of junction bases without a gene match is 10. The CDR3 starts with the cysteine, ends with the phenylalanine, and has 18 residues. The retained sequence is limited to the CDR3, 54 bases, with the frame set at the first base. The germline V gene (reference sequence) yields PRHDT for CDR1 and FYEKMQ for CDR2. Source material: PBMCs. The origin of this receptor is a middle-aged woman in good health and CMV-seropositive. The chain is encoded by TRBV13 joined to TRBJ2-2; 10 of the junction bases match TRBD2. This receptor carries the CDR3 CASSLYRLAGASTGELFF. At the DNA level, the sequence is TGTGCCAGCAGCTTATATCGGCTAGCGGGGGCAAGCACCGGGGAGCTGTTTTTT.